This record covers a single T cell receptor beta chain. This sample is drawn from a study of CD8 T cells in Susac syndrome. With random hexamers, reverse transcription was performed on about 0.5 to 1 ug of RNA. TCRdb reprocessed the immunoSEQ multiplex PCR reads with MiXCR, giving one entry per CDR3 protein. This sample has a few hundred thousand distinct CDR3 sequences, with 85% to 90% found just once. The germline V gene encodes CDR1 SNHLY and CDR2 FYNNEI. Trimming cost V 0 bases and J 3 bases; bases outside gene matches: 8. The CDR3 is made up of 17 amino acids. TCR beta sequences were obtained from blood CD8+ and CD4+ T cells. FACS was used to enrich TEMRA cells, whereas the CD8+ and CD4+ T cells were obtained by negative isolation.

The TCR comes from a human donor with multiple sclerosis. The chain employs TRBV2 and TRBJ2-3; 8 bases match TRBD1. Specimen: CD8+ T cells from PBMCs. The chain's CDR3 is CASSEAAWTGRTDTQYF. The CDR3 DNA reads TGTGCCAGCAGTGAAGCGGCATGGACAGGGAGGACAGATACGCAGTATTTT.